This entry is about one T cell receptor (beta chain). Its specificity is not known. The entry originates in a study of T cells in localized non-small cell lung cancer. Study observations and caveats: Heterogeneity remains possible, as sequencing covered one tumor region only.

The CDR3 covers 13 residues. V lost 8 bases, J lost 6 bases, and 7 bases stayed unmatched. Germline loops: CDR1 MNHNS, CDR2 SASEGT. TCRdb's copy holds only in-frame clones and misses some; the assay was immunoSEQ multiplex PCR. Of 25,000 to 35,000 clones in the sample, 89% were seen once. The chain links TRBV6-1 to TRBJ1-1; TRBD1 matches 9 bases. The specimen was peripheral blood, collected before any cancer treatment. The TCR comes from a woman aged 35-75 years with stage I lung adenocarcinoma. CDR3 sequence reads: CASQDRGRAEAFF. CDR3 coding DNA: TGTGCCAGCCAGGACAGGGGACGGGCTGAAGCTTTCTTT.